This paragraph reports one T cell receptor (beta chain). These data belong to a study of blood T cell repertoires in COVID-19. The wider study: Nucleic acid was either cDNA or gDNA, and it came from T cells, B-cell-depleted T cells, or PBMCs.

Study processing details: Estimates of nucleated cell counts were drawn from the amplification of reference gene primers. Repertoires were generated with immunoSEQ multiplex PCR, while TCRdb's copy carries only in-frame clones and drops some. That table is the source of V, J and clone size, and D and trimming were worked out from the DNA. The table records about 60,000 clones, approximately 85% of them present only once. Between the trimmed V and J ends, which lost 2 bases and 14 bases, there was a span of 13 bases. This CDR3 spans 12 amino acids. Looked up from germline, CDR1 is MNHEY and CDR2 is SVGAGI.

This clonotype was obtained from a human donor in a cohort sampled during active COVID-19. The chain links TRBV6-5 to TRBJ2-4; tentative D call: TRBD2 (7 bases). The sample comprised peripheral blood. CDR3 DNA sequence: TGTGCCAGCAGTTACCTCGGGGGGCGGAAGTACTTC. It codes for CASSYLGGRKYF.